These T cell receptor beta chains were read from a single sample in a study of human T cells and chemical hapten exposure. TCRdb independently ran MiXCR on the RACE reads; one entry per CDR3 protein. The repertoire holds tens of thousands of distinct CDR3 sequences, approximately 13% seen once, with more than 4.5% in the top ten. Sequences were derived from whole blood, sampled in connection with sensitization to the hapten diphenylcyclopropenone (DPC). Receptors were obtained from a woman in her forties or fifties with alopecia areata. Some clones in this sample may be carry-over from other donors' samples. Both conserved end residues are trimmed from each CDR3. The D gene is left open where the match is weak.

.	TRBV4-1	ASSQEGTDPGANVLT
TRBD2	TRBV6-1	ASITSGRGFEQY
.	TRBV24-1	ATSPGSSIYNEQF
TRBD1	TRBV29-1	SVGQGNSYEQY
.	TRBV7-8	ASADGITLANQPQH
TRBD2	TRBV3-1	ASSQEVPLREWSSYNEQF
TRBD2	TRBV5-1	ASSLRTSGNTGELF
.	TRBV9	ASSARGSPLH
TRBD2	TRBV3-1	ASSPTSASTGELF
TRBD1	TRBV29-1	SVDPTGYNNSPLH
.	TRBV12-3/TRBV12-4	ASSLTRNQPQH
TRBD2	TRBV10-3	AISVLAGVGTDTQY
.	TRBV11-2	ASSLVNRFEQY
.	TRBV29-1	SVGTRNSNQPQH
.	TRBV16	ASSPRDLNYEQY
.	TRBV18	ASSPSDIESAEAF
.	TRBV18	ASSPFGNTGELF
.	TRBV29-1	SATGTYTDTQY
.	TRBV15	ATSRDFSGNTIY
TRBD1	TRBV5-1	ASSLDGTEPYEQY
TRBD1	TRBV7-7	ASSSTGGGIQY
.	TRBV11-2	ASSWGTYEQY